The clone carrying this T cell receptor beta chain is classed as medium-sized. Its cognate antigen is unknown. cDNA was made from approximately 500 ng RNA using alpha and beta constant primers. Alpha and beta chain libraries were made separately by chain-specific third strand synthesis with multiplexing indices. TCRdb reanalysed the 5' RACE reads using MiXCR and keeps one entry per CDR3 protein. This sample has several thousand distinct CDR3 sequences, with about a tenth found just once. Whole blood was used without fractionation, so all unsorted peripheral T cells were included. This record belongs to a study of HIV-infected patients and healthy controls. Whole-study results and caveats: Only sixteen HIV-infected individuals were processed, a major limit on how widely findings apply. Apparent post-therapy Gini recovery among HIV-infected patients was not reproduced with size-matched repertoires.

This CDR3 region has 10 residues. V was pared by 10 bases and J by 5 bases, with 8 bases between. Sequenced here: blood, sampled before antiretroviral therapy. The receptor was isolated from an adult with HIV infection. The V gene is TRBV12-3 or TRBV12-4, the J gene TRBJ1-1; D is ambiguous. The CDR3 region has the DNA TGTGCCACCTTGGAGACTGAAGCTTTCTTT. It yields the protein CATLETEAFF.